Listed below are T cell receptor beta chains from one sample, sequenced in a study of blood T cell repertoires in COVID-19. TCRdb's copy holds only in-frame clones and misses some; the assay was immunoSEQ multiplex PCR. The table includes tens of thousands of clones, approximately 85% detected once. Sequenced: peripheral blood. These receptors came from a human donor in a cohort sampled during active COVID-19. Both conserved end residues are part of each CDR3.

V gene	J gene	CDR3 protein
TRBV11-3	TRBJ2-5	CASSQRSTGDYKETQYF
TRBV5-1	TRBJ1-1	CASSLDILNTEAFF
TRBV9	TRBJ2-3	CASSPGLPSTDTQYF
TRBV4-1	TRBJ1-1	CASSHPTGNVMNTEAFF
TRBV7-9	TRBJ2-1	CASSVGTSGTNEQFF
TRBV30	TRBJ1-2	CAWSVPGGYAGYTF
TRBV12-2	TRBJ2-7	CASRLLAGRAYEQYF
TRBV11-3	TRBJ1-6	CASSPYRGIIILSPLHF
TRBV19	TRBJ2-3	CASQPRGTDTQYF
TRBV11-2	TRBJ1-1	CASSEGQGVTEAFF
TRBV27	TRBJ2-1	CASSLSGHRNEQFF
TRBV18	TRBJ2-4	CASSSELDRAKNIQYF
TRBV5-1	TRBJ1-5	CASSIGQGGNQPQHF
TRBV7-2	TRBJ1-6	CASSQEGQGNSPLHF
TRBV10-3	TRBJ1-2	CAISETLIRSNYGYTF
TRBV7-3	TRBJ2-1	CASSLAGGRNEQFF
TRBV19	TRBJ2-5	CASSPTGTGGGETQYF
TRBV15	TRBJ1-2	CATSRDSLDRGGYTF
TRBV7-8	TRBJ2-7	CASSLAGAAPYEQYF
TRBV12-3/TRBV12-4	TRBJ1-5	CASRKGVQPQHF
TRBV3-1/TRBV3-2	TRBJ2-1	CASSQARGRGGIDEQFF
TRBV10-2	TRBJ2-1	CASSESRVVVNEQFF
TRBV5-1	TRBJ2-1	CASSFGGGAGRNEQFF
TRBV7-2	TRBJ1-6	CASSLVTGGYNSPLHF
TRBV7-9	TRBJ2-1	CASSSLMNEQFF
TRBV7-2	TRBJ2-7	CASSLAGSPSYEQYF
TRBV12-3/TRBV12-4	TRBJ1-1	CASSSDRGDAFF
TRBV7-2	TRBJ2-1	CASSLVGGAVFEQFF
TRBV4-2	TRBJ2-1	CASSQDRTNHEQFF
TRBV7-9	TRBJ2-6	CASSFGQGPGANVLTF
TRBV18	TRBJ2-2	CASSPQGLAGGSILTGELFF
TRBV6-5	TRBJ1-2	CASSYSSSFTYGYTF